This T cell receptor beta chain was obtained from a study of cytomegalovirus exposure and HLA in healthy donors. The donors were in the roughly 110-subject validation cohort; that cohort was separate from the roughly 730-subject first cohort. The V gene lost 5 bases and the J gene lost 0 bases, with 5 bases spanning the gap. Germline-derived CDR1 and CDR2 are SGHRS and YFSETQ. The CDR3 covers 12 residues. The study's findings and limits: It was 164 TCR beta chains that were listed as cytomegalovirus-associated.

Only in-frame clones appear in the TCRdb table, and some are missing; sequencing was by immunoSEQ multiplex PCR. In the table there are roughly 280,000 clones, around 85% of which are singletons. This clone came up once. Its cognate antigen is unknown. The sample taken for sequencing was PBMCs. J is TRBJ1-2 and V is TRBV5-1, with unresolved D. The source is a woman between 18 and 29 years old in good health and CMV-seronegative. The CDR3 sequence is CASSQSNYGYTF. In DNA, the CDR3 is TGCGCCAGCAGTCAATCTAACTATGGCTACACCTTC.